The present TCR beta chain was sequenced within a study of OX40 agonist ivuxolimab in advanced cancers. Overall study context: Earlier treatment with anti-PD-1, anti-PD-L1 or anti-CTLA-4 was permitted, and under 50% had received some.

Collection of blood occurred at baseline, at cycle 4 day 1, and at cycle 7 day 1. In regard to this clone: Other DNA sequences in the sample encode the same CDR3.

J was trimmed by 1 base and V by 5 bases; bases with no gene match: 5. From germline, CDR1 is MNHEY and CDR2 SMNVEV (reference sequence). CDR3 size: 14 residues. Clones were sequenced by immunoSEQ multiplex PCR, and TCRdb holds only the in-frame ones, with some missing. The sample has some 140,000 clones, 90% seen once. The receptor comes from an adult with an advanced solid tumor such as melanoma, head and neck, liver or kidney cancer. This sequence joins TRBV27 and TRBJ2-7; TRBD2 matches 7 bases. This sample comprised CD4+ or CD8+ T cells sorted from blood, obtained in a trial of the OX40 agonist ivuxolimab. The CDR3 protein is CASSLSGGSYEQYF. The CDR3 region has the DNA TGTGCCAGCAGTCTCTCGGGGGGTTCCTACGAGCAGTACTTC.